The entry below gives a single T cell receptor beta chain sequence along with its context. The antigen remains unidentified. CDR3 size: 16 residues. Losses at the gene ends were 3 bases for V and 2 bases for J; bases not matched to a gene: 7. Germline CDR1 and CDR2: SGHAT and FQDESV (reference sequence). This sample was included in a study of siplizumab effects on memory and regulatory T cells. Study-wide points: Only a minor fraction of alloreactive clones mapped to unstimulated subsets. The study found naive T cells seemingly more diverse than memory cells and seemingly major alloresponse contributors.

Per-sample assaying covered 85,000 to 100,000 TCR templates. Profiling relied on immunoSEQ multiplex PCR, and the TCRdb table lists in-frame clones only, not all of them. The data show about 100,000 clones, with about 90% seen just once and more than 2.5% held by the top ten. The V and J genes are TRBV11-1 and TRBJ2-1; 7 nucleotides align to TRBD2. The TCR originated in a human donor in good health. Some clones in this sample may be carry-over from other donors' samples. The sample taken for sequencing was CD4+ T cells sorted from blood. The DNA for the CDR3 is TGTGCCAGCAGCTTCCGTCTGGGAGGGGCCTACAATGAGCAGTTCTTC. Protein product: CASSFRLGGAYNEQFF.